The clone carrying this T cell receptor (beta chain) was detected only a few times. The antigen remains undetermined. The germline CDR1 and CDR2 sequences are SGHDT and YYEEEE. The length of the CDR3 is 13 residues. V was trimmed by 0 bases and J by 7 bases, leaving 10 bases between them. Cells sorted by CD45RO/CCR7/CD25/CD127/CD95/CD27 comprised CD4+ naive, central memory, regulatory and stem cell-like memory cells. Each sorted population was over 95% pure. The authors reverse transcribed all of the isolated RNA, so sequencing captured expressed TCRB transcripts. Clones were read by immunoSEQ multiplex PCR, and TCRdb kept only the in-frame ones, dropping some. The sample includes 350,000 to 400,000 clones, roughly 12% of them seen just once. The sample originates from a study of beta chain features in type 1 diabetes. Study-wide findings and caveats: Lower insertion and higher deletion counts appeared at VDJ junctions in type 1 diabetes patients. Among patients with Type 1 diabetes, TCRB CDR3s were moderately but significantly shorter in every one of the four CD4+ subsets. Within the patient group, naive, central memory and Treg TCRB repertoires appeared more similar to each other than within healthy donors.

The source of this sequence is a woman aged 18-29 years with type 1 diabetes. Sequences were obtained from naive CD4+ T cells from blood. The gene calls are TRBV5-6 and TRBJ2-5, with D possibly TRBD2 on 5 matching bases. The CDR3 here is CASSLAAAGTQYF. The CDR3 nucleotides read TGTGCCAGCAGCTTGGCAGCGGCGGGGACCCAGTACTTC.